Here is one T cell receptor (beta chain) with its context. This record belongs to a study of T cells expressing NK-cell markers. Background on the study: Beta-chain profiling covered CD3+CD56+NKG2C+, CD3+CD56+NKG2C- and CD3+CD56-NKG2C+ sorted subsets.

CDR1 and CDR2 from the germline V gene are DFQATT and SNEGSKA (reference sequence). This CDR3 has 14 amino acids. From its re-call of the 5' RACE reads, TCRdb lists each CDR3 protein once, without DNA. The sample's table shows about 260,000 distinct CDR3 sequences. This clonotype was sampled from a man younger than 35 in good health. The rearrangement joins TRBV20-1 to TRBJ1-4; TCRdb names TRBD1, which stays unverified in the absence of DNA. The material sequenced was blood T cells: a sorted CD56 or NKG2C T cell subset, CD4+ or CD8+ T cells, or bulk PBMC T cells (not recorded which). The CDR3 here is CSARESDRGEKLFF.